The 12 T cell receptor beta chains given below trace back to one sample, sequenced in a study of T cell repertoires in cytomegalovirus infection. Which antigens these TCRs recognize remains unknown. TCRdb called the reads again in MiXCR, with one record for every CDR3 protein. This table has roughly 920,000 distinct CDR3 sequences, around 32% appearing once. The sample in question was cultured CD8+ T cells from PBMCs, obtained from culture after CMV antigen stimulation. These receptors were collected from a human donor in good health (CMV status not recorded). Some clones in this sample may be carry-over from other donors' samples.

This clonotype was recorded at least ten times. V is TRBV7-2 and J is TRBJ1-1, with TRBD1 as a possible D gene (5 bases). V was clipped by 2 bases and J by 6 bases, with 13 bases between them. This CDR3 has 14 amino acids. CDR1 SGHTA and CDR2 FQGNSA come from the germline V gene. Written as DNA, the CDR3 is TGTGCCAGCAGCTTATACGGGACTTACGCTGAAGCTTTCTTT. It is translated as CASSLYGTYAEAFF.

The V gene is TRBV20-1, the J gene TRBJ2-7; 7 bases are shared with TRBD1. Losses at the gene ends were 4 bases for V and 3 bases for J; bases not matched to a gene: 6. This CDR3 spans 13 amino acids. Looked up from germline, CDR1 is DFQATT and CDR2 is SNEGSKA (reference sequence). CDR3 amino acids: CSATLDRHYEQYV. The CDR3 nucleotides read TGCAGTGCTACCCTGGACAGGCACTACGAGCAGTACGTC.

This clonotype has ten or more counts. This chain links TRBV19 with TRBJ1-3; D is uncertain. CDR1 is LNHDA and CDR2 is SQIVND in the germline V gene (reference sequence). The CDR3 extends over 15 amino acids. The V end was cut by 4 bases, the J end by 1 base, with 11 bases between. The CDR3 DNA is TGTGCCAGTAGTACTCGACCGCGATCTGGAAACACCATATATTTT. Its translation: CASSTRPRSGNTIYF. The entire variable domain, with the rest obtained from reference TRBV19 and TRBJ1-3, is as follows: DGGITQSPKYLFRKEGQNVTLSCEQNLNHDAMYWYRQDPGQGLRLIYYSQIVNDFQKGDIAEGYSVSREKKESFPLTVTSAQKNPTAFYLCASSTRPRSGNTIYFGEGSWLTVV.

The V gene is TRBV6-2 or TRBV6-3, the J gene TRBJ2-1, with 9 nucleotides matching TRBD1. Looked up from germline, CDR1 is MNHEY and CDR2 is SVGEGT. V dropped 0 bases and J dropped 4; count of bases not matched to a gene: 7. The CDR3 runs 17 residues. CDR3 protein: CASSYSIGTGFYNEQFF. CDR3 DNA sequence: TGTGCCAGCAGTTACTCGATCGGGACAGGGTTTTACAATGAGCAGTTCTTC.

The gene calls are TRBV27 and TRBJ1-6, with D tentatively TRBD1 (6 bases). Looked up from germline, CDR1 is MNHEY and CDR2 is SMNVEV (reference sequence). Trimming cost V 3 bases and J 2 bases, with 14 bases left between them. The CDR3 spans 17 residues. The CDR3 spells CASSFYKDSPYNSPLHF. DNA of the CDR3: TGTGCCAGCAGTTTCTATAAGGACAGTCCCTATAATTCACCCCTCCACTTT.

This clonotype showed up just a few times. The J gene is TRBJ2-7, the V gene TRBV19, with D hard to call. Trimming shortened V by 4 bases and J by 0 bases, and 13 bases separated the two germline ends. CDR1 and CDR2 (germline): LNHDA, SQIVND (reference sequence). The CDR3 contains 15 residues. The chain's CDR3 is CASSTTSWSSYEQYF. CDR3 nucleotides: TGTGCCAGTAGTACCACCTCCTGGAGCTCCTACGAGCAGTACTTC.

The chain is built from TRBV7-9 and TRBJ1-1; D remains ambiguous. This CDR3 spans 12 amino acids. CDR1 and CDR2 from the germline V gene are SEHNR and FQNEAQ (reference sequence). CDR3 bases: TGTACCTCGGGATGGGCGGGCACTGAAGCTTTCTTT. Its translation: CTSGWAGTEAFF.

This clonotype was seen more than once but under ten times. The CDR3 nucleotides are TGTGCTAGTGGTTTGTGGGACAGGGGGGCAGAGACCCAGTACTTC. Translating gives CASGLWDRGAETQYF. The chain recombines TRBV12-5 with TRBJ2-5; 11 nucleotides line up with TRBD1. Unmatched junction bases numbered 3, after V lost 2 bases and J lost 4 bases. Germline V lookup: CDR1 LGHNT, CDR2 FRNRAP. This CDR3 comprises 15 residues.

On this clonotype itself: An end of the junction does not agree with germline; a read error may underlie this. The chain recombines TRBV27 with TRBJ1-1, with 9 bases lining up with TRBD1. Per germline, CDR1 MNHEY and CDR2 SMNVEV (reference sequence). The CDR3 consists of 14 residues. CDR3 residues: CASSHRGRGTEAFF. CDR3 coding DNA: TGTGCCAGCAGTCACAGGGGGCGGGGTACTGAAGCTTTCTTC.

The genes are TRBV7-6 and TRBJ2-2; 10 nucleotides match TRBD2. The ends lost 5 bases at V and 2 bases at J; junction bases unmatched: 5. The CDR3 length is 16 residues. In germline, CDR1 is SGHVS, CDR2 FNYEAQ. The DNA for the CDR3 is TGTGCCAGCAGCGCACCTAGCGGGGGCAACACCGGGGAGCTGTTTTTT. Protein sequence: CASSAPSGGNTGELFF.

This clonotype showed up many times. V gene TRBV7-2 combines with J gene TRBJ2-7; 12 bases fit TRBD2. The CDR3 covers 14 residues. CDR1 is SGHTA and CDR2 is FQGNSA in the germline V gene. After removal of 4 bases from V and 3 bases from J, the junction contained 1 base not matched to a gene. The CDR3: CASSWTSGDYEQYV. CDR3 DNA: TGTGCCAGCAGCTGGACTAGCGGGGACTACGAGCAGTACGTC.

This clonotype was picked up a small number of times. The chain joins TRBV15 to TRBJ2-1; D is undetermined. The ends were cut back, 2 bases at V and 7 bases at J, with 15 bases in the middle. The CDR3 contains 15 residues. CDR1 is LNHNV and CDR2 is YYDKDF in the germline V gene (reference sequence). CDR3 amino acids: CATSRRPSTGNEQFF. CDR3 coding DNA: TGTGCCACCAGCAGACGTCCTTCGACTGGGAATGAGCAGTTCTTC.